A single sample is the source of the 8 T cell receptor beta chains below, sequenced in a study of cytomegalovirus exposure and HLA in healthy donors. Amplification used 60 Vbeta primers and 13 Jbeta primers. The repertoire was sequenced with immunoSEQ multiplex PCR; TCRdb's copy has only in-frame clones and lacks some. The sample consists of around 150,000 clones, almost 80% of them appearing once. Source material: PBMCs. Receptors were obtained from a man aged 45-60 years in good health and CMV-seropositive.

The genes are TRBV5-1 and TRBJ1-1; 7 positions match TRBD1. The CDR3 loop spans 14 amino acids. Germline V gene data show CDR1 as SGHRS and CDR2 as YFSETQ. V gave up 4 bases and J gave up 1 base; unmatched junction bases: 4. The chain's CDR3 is CASSRGQQNTEAFF. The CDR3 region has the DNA TGCGCCAGCAGCCGGGGACAGCAGAACACTGAAGCTTTCTTT.

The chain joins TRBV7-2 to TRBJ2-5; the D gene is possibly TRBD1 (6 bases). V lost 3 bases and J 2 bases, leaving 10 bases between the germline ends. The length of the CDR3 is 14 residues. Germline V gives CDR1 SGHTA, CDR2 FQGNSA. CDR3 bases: TGTGCCAGCAGCTTGACAGGAATACAAGAGACCCAGTACTTC. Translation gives CASSLTGIQETQYF.

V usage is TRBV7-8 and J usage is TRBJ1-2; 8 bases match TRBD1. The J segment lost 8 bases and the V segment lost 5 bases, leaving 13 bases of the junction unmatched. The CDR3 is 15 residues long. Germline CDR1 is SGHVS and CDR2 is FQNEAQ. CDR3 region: CASSRMTGALEGYTF. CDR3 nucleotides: TGTGCCAGCAGCCGGATGACAGGGGCGCTGGAGGGCTACACCTTC. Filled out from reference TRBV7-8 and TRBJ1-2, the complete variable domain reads GAGVSQSPRYKVAKRGQDVALRCDPISGHVSLFWYQQALGQGPEFLTYFQNEAQLDKSGLPSDRFFAERPEGSVSTLKIQRTQQEDSAVYLCASSRMTGALEGYTFGSGTRLTVV.

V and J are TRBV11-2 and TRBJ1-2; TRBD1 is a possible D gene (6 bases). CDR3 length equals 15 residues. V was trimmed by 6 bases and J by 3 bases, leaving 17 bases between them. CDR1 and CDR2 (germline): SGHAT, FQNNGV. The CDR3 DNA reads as TGTGCCAGCAGTTTCGGGGCAGGGGCTTACTATGGCTACACCTTC. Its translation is CASSFGAGAYYGYTF.

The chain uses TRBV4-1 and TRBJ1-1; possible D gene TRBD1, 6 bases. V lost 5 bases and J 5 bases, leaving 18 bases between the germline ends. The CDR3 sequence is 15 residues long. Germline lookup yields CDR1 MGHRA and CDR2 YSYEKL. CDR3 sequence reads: CASSSHGGRETEAFF. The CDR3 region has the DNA TGCGCCAGCAGCTCTCACGGGGGGCGCGAAACTGAAGCTTTCTTT.

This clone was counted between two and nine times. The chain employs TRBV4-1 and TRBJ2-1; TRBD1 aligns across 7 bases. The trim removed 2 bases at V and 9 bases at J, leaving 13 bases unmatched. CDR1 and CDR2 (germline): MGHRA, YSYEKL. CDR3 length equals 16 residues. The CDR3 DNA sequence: TGCGCCAGCAGCCAAATCGGACGACAGGGTTGGTTTGAGCAGTTCTTC. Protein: CASSQIGRQGWFEQFF.

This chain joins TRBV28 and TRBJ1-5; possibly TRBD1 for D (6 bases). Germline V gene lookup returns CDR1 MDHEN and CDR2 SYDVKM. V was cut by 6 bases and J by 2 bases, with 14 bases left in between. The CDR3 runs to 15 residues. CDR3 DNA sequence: TGTGCCAGCAGCCTAACAGGGTTGGGCAATCAGCCCCAGCATTTT. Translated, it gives CASSLTGLGNQPQHF.

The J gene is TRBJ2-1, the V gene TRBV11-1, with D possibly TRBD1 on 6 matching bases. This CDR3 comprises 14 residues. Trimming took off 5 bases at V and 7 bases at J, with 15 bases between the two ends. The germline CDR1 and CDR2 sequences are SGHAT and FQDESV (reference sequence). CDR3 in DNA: TGTGCCAGCAGCAGATCCCCAGGGGTTAATGAGCAGTTCTTC. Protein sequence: CASSRSPGVNEQFF. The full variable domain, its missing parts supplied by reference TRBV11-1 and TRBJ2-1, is EAEVAQSPRYKITEKSQAVAFWCDPISGHATLYWYRQILGQGPELLVQFQDESVVDDSQLPKDRFSAERLKGVDSTLKIQPAELGDSAMYLCASSRSPGVNEQFFGPGTRLTVL.